This entry lists 27 T cell receptor beta chains sequenced from one sample in a study of CD8 T cells in ankylosing spondylitis. TCRdb re-called the 5' RACE reads with MiXCR, one entry per CDR3 protein. The table lists around 120,000 distinct CDR3 sequences, 24% of them singletons. The sequencing input was synovial fluid, either unsorted or a sorted T cell fraction (not recorded which). These receptors all stem from a male donor with ankylosing spondylitis.

This rearrangement joins TRBV20-1 to TRBJ1-2, with no clear D. The CDR3 runs 9 residues. Germline values: CDR1 DFQATT, CDR2 SNEGSKA (reference sequence). Trimming stripped 6 bases from V and 2 bases from J, with 1 base between. The CDR3 nucleotides read TGCAGTGCGAACTATGGCTACACCTTC. This encodes CSANYGYTF.

This rearrangement joins TRBV7-2 to TRBJ2-5; D gene unclear. Germline lookup yields CDR1 SGHTA and CDR2 FQGNSA. The CDR3 length is 13 residues. V was pared by 1 base and J by 5 bases, with 8 bases between. The CDR3 here is CASSLVVGETQYF. The CDR3 DNA reads TGTGCCAGCAGCTTAGTTGTAGGGGAGACCCAGTACTTC.

The rearrangement joins TRBV9 to TRBJ1-5, with D unresolved. The CDR3 is 14 residues long. Per germline, CDR1 SGDLS and CDR2 YYNGEE. V was shortened by 0 bases and J by 7 bases, with 11 bases between the two germline ends. The CDR3 region has the DNA TGTGCCAGCAGCGTAGGAGTAGGGAACCAGCCCCAGCATTTT. Its protein product is CASSVGVGNQPQHF.

V and J are TRBV27 and TRBJ2-1; 13 positions agree with TRBD2. The CDR3 is 17 residues long. Germline-derived CDR1 and CDR2 are MNHEY and SMNVEV (reference sequence). V gave up 6 bases and J gave up 5 bases; unmatched junction bases: 10. For the CDR3, the DNA is TGTGCCAGCAGACACGGGACTAGCGGGATCAAAAACAATGAGCAGTTCTTC. Translation gives CASRHGTSGIKNNEQFF.

This rearrangement joins TRBV6-1 to TRBJ1-5, with TRBD1 matching 9 bases. The CDR3 length is 16 residues. V was clipped by 0 bases and J by 2 bases; unmatched bases: 2. Germline CDR1 MNHNS, CDR2 SASEGT. The CDR3 nucleotides read TGTGCCAGCAGTGAAGCGTGGGACAGGGGCAATCAGCCCCAGCATTTT. Translation gives CASSEAWDRGNQPQHF.

This clonotype was counted only a few times. V usage is TRBV5-4 and J usage is TRBJ2-3; D may match TRBD1 or TRBD2 (5 bases each). The length of the CDR3 is 15 residues. Between the trimmed V and J ends, which lost 6 bases and 8 bases, there was a span of 22 bases. Germline V gene sequence: CDR1 SGHNT, CDR2 YYREEE (reference sequence). In DNA, the CDR3 is TGTGCCAGCACCACTTTTTCCGGGACCACCGGTACGCAGTATTTT. Its translation is CASTTFSGTTGTQYF.

The rearrangement joins TRBV3-1 to TRBJ1-6; no firm D call. The CDR3 covers 15 residues. V was shortened by 3 bases and J by 7 bases, with 13 bases between the two germline ends. Germline V gene sequence: CDR1 LGHDT, CDR2 YNNKEL (reference sequence). This chain's CDR3 is CASSQTFGENSPLHF. As DNA, the CDR3 is TGTGCCAGCAGCCAGACGTTCGGGGAAAATTCACCCCTCCACTTT.

This clonotype was detected ten times or more. The gene calls are TRBV7-9 and TRBJ2-2, with TRBD1 as a possible D gene (6 bases). With 8 bases removed from V and 6 bases from J, the gap between germline ends came to 19 bases. This CDR3 spans 15 amino acids. CDR1 is SEHNR, CDR2 FQNEAQ, per germline (reference sequence). The CDR3 loop reads CASERGNRAAGELFF. CDR3 sequence (DNA): TGTGCCAGCGAGAGGGGGAACAGGGCGGCCGGGGAGCTGTTTTTT.

CDR3 nucleotide sequence: TGTGCCAGCAGTCCAAAATGGGACAGTATTAATGAAAAACTGTTTTTT. As protein: CASSPKWDSINEKLFF. The chain employs TRBV27 and TRBJ1-4, with TRBD1 matching 7 bases. Germline V gene sequence: CDR1 MNHEY, CDR2 SMNVEV (reference sequence). The CDR3 sequence is 16 residues long. The ends lost 5 bases at V and 4 bases at J; junction bases unmatched: 10. The full variable domain, completed using reference TRBV27 and TRBJ1-4, is EAQVTQNPRYLITVTGKKLTVTCSQNMNHEYMSWYRQDPGLGLRQIYYSMNVEVTDKGDVPEGYKVSRKEKRNFPLILESPSPNQTSLYFCASSPKWDSINEKLFFGSGTQLSVL.

The chain joins TRBV7-8 to TRBJ1-5; 7 bases are a match to TRBD1. V gave up 3 bases and J gave up 6 bases; unmatched junction bases: 2. CDR3 length: 13 residues. CDR1 is SGHVS and CDR2 is FQNEAQ in the germline V gene. For the CDR3, the DNA is TGTGCCAGCAGCTTGGACAGGTCTCAGCCCCAGCATTTT. It codes for CASSLDRSQPQHF. The entire variable domain, with the rest obtained from reference TRBV7-8 and TRBJ1-5, is as follows: GAGVSQSPRYKVAKRGQDVALRCDPISGHVSLFWYQQALGQGPEFLTYFQNEAQLDKSGLPSDRFFAERPEGSVSTLKIQRTQQEDSAVYLCASSLDRSQPQHFGDGTRLSIL.

The chain employs TRBV20-1 and TRBJ1-3; TRBD1 might be the D (5 bases). This CDR3 spans 18 amino acids. V lost 0 bases and J lost 0, with 18 bases in between. Germline-derived CDR1 and CDR2 are DFQATT and SNEGSKA (reference sequence). The CDR3 nucleotides read TGCAGTGCTAGAGATCCGAGACAGCCGGCCAACTCTGGAAACACCATATATTTT. Protein sequence: CSARDPRQPANSGNTIYF.

The chain carries TRBV20-1 and TRBJ2-4; tentatively, D is TRBD2 (6 bases). The length of the CDR3 is 14 residues. Germline V gives CDR1 DFQATT, CDR2 SNEGSKA (reference sequence). V lost 2 bases and J 3 bases, leaving 11 bases between the germline ends. The CDR3 loop reads CSARPGLNKNIQYF. CDR3 nucleotide sequence: TGCAGTGCTAGACCGGGACTGAACAAAAACATTCAGTACTTC.

The V call is TRBV12-3 or TRBV12-4, the J call TRBJ2-1; 7 nucleotides agree with TRBD2. After removal of 3 bases from V and 7 bases from J, the junction contained 9 bases not matched to a gene. CDR3 length equals 15 residues. CDR3 sequence reads: CASSFGSSGWNEQFF. In DNA form, the CDR3 reads TGTGCCAGCAGTTTCGGGTCTAGCGGATGGAATGAGCAGTTCTTC.

The chain links TRBV28 to TRBJ1-5; perhaps TRBD1 as D (6 bases). The CDR3 is 14 residues long. The V end lost 6 bases, the J end lost 0 bases, and 9 bases lay between the germline ends. The germline V gene encodes CDR1 MDHEN and CDR2 SYDVKM. The CDR3 nucleotides read TGTGCCAGCAGGGGACACGGTAGCAATCAGCCCCAGCATTTT. It yields the protein CASRGHGSNQPQHF.

This clonotype was detected a few times. The chain combines TRBV7-2 with TRBJ1-5; tentatively, D is TRBD1 (5 bases). V was shortened by 3 bases and J by 4 bases, with 10 bases between the two germline ends. CDR1 is SGHTA, CDR2 FQGNSA, per germline. The CDR3 is made up of 14 amino acids. CDR3 sequence reads: CASSFKAGNQPQHF. DNA for the CDR3: TGTGCCAGCAGCTTTAAGGCAGGGAATCAGCCCCAGCATTTT. The variable domain in full, with the rest retrieved from reference TRBV7-2 and TRBJ1-5, is GAGVSQSPSNKVTEKGKDVELRCDPISGHTALYWYRQSLGQGLEFLIYFQGNSAPDKSGLPSDRFSAERTGGSVSTLTIQRTQQEDSAVYLCASSFKAGNQPQHFGDGTRLSIL.

This clonotype was counted between two and nine times. This chain uses TRBV6-1 with TRBJ2-7; D not resolved. There are 14 residues in the CDR3. The germline V and J ends were trimmed by 2 bases and 6 bases, with 14 bases remaining between them. CDR1 and CDR2 from the germline V gene are MNHNS and SASEGT. CDR3 sequence: CASSEPAVNPEQYF. CDR3 DNA sequence: TGTGCCAGCAGTGAACCCGCTGTTAATCCCGAGCAGTACTTC.

This clonotype was seen only once. The chain links TRBV5-5 to TRBJ2-7; maybe TRBD2 (6 bases). This CDR3 comprises 14 residues. Germline V gene lookup returns CDR1 SGHKS and CDR2 YYEKEE (reference sequence). Trimming left V 1 base short and J 1 base short, with 9 bases between. As DNA, the CDR3 is TGTGCCAGCAGCTTGCGTCTAGCGTCCTACGAGCAGTACGTC. This codes for CASSLRLASYEQYV.

CDR3 region: CASSETVATNEKLFF. CDR3 bases: TGTGCCAGCAGTGAAACGGTGGCAACTAATGAAAAACTGTTTTTT. The rearrangement links TRBV6-1 to TRBJ1-4, with D unclear. Germline CDR1 reads MNHNS; CDR2 reads SASEGT. V was pared by 2 bases and J by 0 bases, with 7 bases between. This CDR3 comprises 15 residues.

The CDR3 protein is CASSRGLGGKQETQYF. The CDR3 DNA reads TGCGCCAGCAGCAGGGGACTAGGGGGAAAACAAGAGACCCAGTACTTC. The chain carries TRBV5-1 and TRBJ2-5, with 8 bases that match TRBD2. After removal of 4 bases from V and 2 bases from J, the junction contained 10 bases not matched to a gene. Germline assignment: CDR1 SGHRS and CDR2 YFSETQ. The CDR3 contains 16 residues.

The chain is built from TRBV20-1 and TRBJ2-1; no clear D gene. The length of the CDR3 is 12 residues. Germline-derived CDR1 and CDR2 are DFQATT and SNEGSKA (reference sequence). V was trimmed by 0 bases and J by 7 bases, leaving 7 bases between them. In DNA form, the CDR3 reads TGCAGTGCTAGAGACGGAGATAATGAGCAGTTCTTC. Protein: CSARDGDNEQFF.

This clonotype was seen at least ten times. The rearrangement links TRBV19 to TRBJ1-6; no reliable D call. Trimming cost V 1 base and J 5 bases, with 15 bases left between them. This CDR3 has 17 amino acids. The V gene's germline CDR1 is LNHDA and CDR2 SQIVND (reference sequence). For the CDR3, the DNA is TGTGCCAGTAGTATAGTACCGGGCGGCGCTGATAATTCACCCCTCCACTTT. It is translated as CASSIVPGGADNSPLHF.

This clonotype has only a few counts. The chain couples TRBV11-2 to TRBJ2-7, with D unresolved. This CDR3 contains 12 residues. Germline CDR1 SGHAT, CDR2 FQNNGV. V was clipped by 3 bases and J by 7 bases, with 10 bases between them. CDR3 DNA: TGTGCCAGCAGCTTGGTGGGTTGGGAGCAGTACTTC. As protein: CASSLVGWEQYF. Full variable domain (outside the CDR3, taken from reference TRBV11-2 and TRBJ2-7): EAGVAQSPRYKIIEKRQSVAFWCNPISGHATLYWYQQILGQGPKLLIQFQNNGVVDDSQLPKDRFSAERLKGVDSTLKIQPAKLEDSAVYLCASSLVGWEQYFGPGTRLTVT.

This chain joins TRBV3-1 and TRBJ2-2; 7 nucleotides line up with TRBD1. The V and J ends lost 0 bases and 5 bases, in that order; junction bases with no gene match: 3. The CDR3 runs 15 residues. Germline CDR1 and CDR2: LGHDT and YNNKEL (reference sequence). The CDR3 region is CASSQEGRGTGELFF. The CDR3 region has the DNA TGTGCCAGCAGCCAAGAGGGCAGGGGGACCGGGGAGCTGTTTTTT.

This sequence joins TRBV29-1 and TRBJ2-7, with 7 bases aligning to TRBD2. The CDR3 has 13 amino acids. CDR1 SQVTM and CDR2 ANQGSEA come from the germline V gene. The junction had 11 bases not matched to a gene; V was cut back by 6 bases and J by 6 bases. The CDR3 region has the DNA TGCAGCGTCAACTGGGGGAGGGACGGCGAGCAGTACTTC. It specifies CSVNWGRDGEQYF.

This chain links TRBV20-1 with TRBJ2-1, with 10 bases identical to TRBD2. The CDR3 contains 18 residues. Losses at the gene ends were 0 bases for V and 6 bases for J; bases not matched to a gene: 14. The V gene's germline CDR1 is DFQATT and CDR2 SNEGSKA (reference sequence). The CDR3 bases are TGCAGTGCTAGAGATCGGCTAGCGGGAGACGGTTTTTTCAATGAGCAGTTCTTC. Translation gives CSARDRLAGDGFFNEQFF.

This clonotype was seen a handful of times. The chain links TRBV5-1 to TRBJ1-1; D might be TRBD1 (6 bases). Per the germline V gene, CDR1 is SGHRS and CDR2 is YFSETQ. Between the trimmed V and J ends, which lost 6 bases and 4 bases, there was a span of 13 bases. The CDR3 consists of 13 residues. CDR3: CASKQGGATEAFF. The CDR3 DNA follows: TGCGCCAGCAAACAGGGAGGAGCCACTGAAGCTTTCTTT.

The rearrangement links TRBV29-1 to TRBJ2-3, with TRBD1 as a possible D gene (7 bases). V was trimmed by 4 bases and J by 3 bases, leaving 11 bases between them. CDR3 length equals 13 residues. Germline CDR1 reads SQVTM; CDR2 reads ANQGSEA. The CDR3 sequence: CSVGQGGTDTQYF. DNA for the CDR3: TGCAGCGTTGGACAGGGAGGTACAGATACGCAGTATTTT.